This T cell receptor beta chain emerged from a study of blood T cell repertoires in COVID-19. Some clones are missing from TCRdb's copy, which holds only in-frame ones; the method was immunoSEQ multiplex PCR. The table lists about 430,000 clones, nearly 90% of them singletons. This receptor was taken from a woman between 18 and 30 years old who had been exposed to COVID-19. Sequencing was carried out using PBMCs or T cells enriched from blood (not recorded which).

In DNA form, the CDR3 reads TGTGCCAGCAGCCTCACAAGTACCACTGAAGCTTTCTTT. This gives the protein CASSLTSTTEAFF. The chain employs TRBV7-9 and TRBJ1-1; no clear D. V was trimmed by 5 bases and J by 4 bases, leaving 11 bases between them. CDR3 length: 13 amino acids. CDR1 and CDR2 (germline): SEHNR, FQNEAQ (reference sequence). Full variable domain (missing parts from reference TRBV7-9 and TRBJ1-1): DTGVSQNPRHKITKRGQNVTFRCDPISEHNRLYWYRQTLGQGPEFLTYFQNEAQLEKSRLLSDRFSAERPKGSFSTLEIQRTEQGDSAMYLCASSLTSTTEAFFGQGTRLTVV.